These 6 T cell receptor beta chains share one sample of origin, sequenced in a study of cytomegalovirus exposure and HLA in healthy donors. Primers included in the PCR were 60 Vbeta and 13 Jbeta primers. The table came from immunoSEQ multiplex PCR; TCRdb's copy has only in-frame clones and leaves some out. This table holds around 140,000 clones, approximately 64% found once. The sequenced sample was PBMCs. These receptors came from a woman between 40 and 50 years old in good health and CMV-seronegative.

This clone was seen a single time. DNA for the CDR3: TGCGCCAGCAGCCCGGGAGGGGGCTACACCGGGGAGCTGTTTTTT. Translating it yields CASSPGGGYTGELFF. The V gene is TRBV5-1, the J gene TRBJ2-2, with D possibly being TRBD2 (8 bases). V lost 4 bases and J lost 3, with 13 bases in between. Germline-derived CDR1 and CDR2 are SGHRS and YFSETQ. The CDR3 consists of 15 residues.

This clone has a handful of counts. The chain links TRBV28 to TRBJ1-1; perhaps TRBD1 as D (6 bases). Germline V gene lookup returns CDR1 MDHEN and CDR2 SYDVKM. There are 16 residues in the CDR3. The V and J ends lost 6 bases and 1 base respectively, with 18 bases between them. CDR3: CASSLQGMETNTEAFF. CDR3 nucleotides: TGTGCCAGCAGCCTACAGGGTATGGAGACGAACACTGAAGCTTTCTTT.

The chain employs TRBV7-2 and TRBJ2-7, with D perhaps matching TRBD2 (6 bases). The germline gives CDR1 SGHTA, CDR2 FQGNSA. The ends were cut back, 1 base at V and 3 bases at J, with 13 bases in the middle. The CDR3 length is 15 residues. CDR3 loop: CASSLDAAGNYEQYF. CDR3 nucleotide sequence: TGTGCCAGCAGCTTAGATGCTGCGGGGAACTACGAGCAGTACTTC. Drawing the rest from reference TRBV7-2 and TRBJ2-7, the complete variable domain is GAGVSQSPSNKVTEKGKDVELRCDPISGHTALYWYRQSLGQGLEFLIYFQGNSAPDKSGLPSDRFSAERTGGSVSTLTIQRTQQEDSAVYLCASSLDAAGNYEQYFGPGTRLTVT.

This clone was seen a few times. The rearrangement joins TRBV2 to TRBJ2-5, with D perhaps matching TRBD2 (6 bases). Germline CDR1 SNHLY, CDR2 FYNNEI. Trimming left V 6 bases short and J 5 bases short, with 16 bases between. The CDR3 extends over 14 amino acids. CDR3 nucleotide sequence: TGTGCCAGCAGGGGGGTTGGGGACTGGGAGACCCAGTACTTC. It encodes CASRGVGDWETQYF.

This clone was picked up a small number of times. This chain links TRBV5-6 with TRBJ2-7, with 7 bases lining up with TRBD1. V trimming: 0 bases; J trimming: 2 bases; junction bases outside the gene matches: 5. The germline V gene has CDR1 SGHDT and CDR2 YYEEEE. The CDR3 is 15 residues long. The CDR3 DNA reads TGTGCCAGCAGCTTGGAGGGGGCTCCCACCTACGAGCAGTACTTC. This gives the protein CASSLEGAPTYEQYF.

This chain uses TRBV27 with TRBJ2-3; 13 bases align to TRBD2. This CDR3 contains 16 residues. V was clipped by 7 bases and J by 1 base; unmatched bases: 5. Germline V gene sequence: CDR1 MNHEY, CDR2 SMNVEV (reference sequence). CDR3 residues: CASTRGLAGGTDTQYF. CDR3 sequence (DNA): TGTGCCAGCACCCGAGGACTAGCGGGGGGCACAGATACGCAGTATTTT.